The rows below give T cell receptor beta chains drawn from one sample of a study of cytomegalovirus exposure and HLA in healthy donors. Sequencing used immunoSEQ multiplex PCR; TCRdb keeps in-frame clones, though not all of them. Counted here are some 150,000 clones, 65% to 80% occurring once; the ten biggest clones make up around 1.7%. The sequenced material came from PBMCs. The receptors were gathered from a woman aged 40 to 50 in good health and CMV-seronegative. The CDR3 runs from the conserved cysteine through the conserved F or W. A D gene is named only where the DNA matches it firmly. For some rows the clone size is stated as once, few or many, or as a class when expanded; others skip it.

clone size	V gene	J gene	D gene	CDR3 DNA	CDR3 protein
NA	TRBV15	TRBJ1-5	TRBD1	TGTGCCACCAGCAGAGCAGACAGGGGCGATCAGCCCCAGCATTTT	CATSRADRGDQPQHF
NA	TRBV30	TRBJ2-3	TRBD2	TGTGCCTGGAGTCGGGGGGGAGGCACAGATACGCAGTATTTT	CAWSRGGGTDTQYF
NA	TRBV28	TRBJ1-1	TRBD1	TGTGCCAGCAGTTTGGCACAGACTATTAGGGGGCTGGCTGAAGCTTTCTTT	CASSLAQTIRGLAEAFF
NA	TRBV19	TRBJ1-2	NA	TGTGCCAGTTGGGGAGCCTATGGCTACACCTTC	CASWGAYGYTF
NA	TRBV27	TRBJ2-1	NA	TGTGCCAGCAGCCCCCTGAGAGGGCAGGGGGGCTACAATGAGCAGTTCTTC	CASSPLRGQGGYNEQFF
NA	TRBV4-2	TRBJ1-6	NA	TGTGCCAGCAGCCAAGATCGGGGGAGTGGGTCGCCCCTCCACTTT	CASSQDRGSGSPLHF
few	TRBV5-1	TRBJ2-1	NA	TGCGCCAGCGCCTCGATCTATAGCGGAAGCTCCTACAATGAGCAGTTCTTC	CASASIYSGSSYNEQFF
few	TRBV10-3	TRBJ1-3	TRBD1	TGTGCCATCAGGAGGGACAGCTCTGGAAACACCATATATTTT	CAIRRDSSGNTIYF
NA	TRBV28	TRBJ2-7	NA	TGTGCCAGCAGTTTACCGGGGAACGAGCAGTACTTC	CASSLPGNEQYF
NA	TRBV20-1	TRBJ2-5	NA	TGCAGTGCGCTCGGGGAGACCCAGTACTTC	CSALGETQYF
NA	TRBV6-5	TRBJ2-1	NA	TGTGCCAGCAGTTATCGGGGGGCGGACTACAATGAGCAGTTCTTC	CASSYRGADYNEQFF
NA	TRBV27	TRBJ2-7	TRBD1	TGTGCCAGCAAGCAGGGACAGAACTCCTACGAGCAGTACTTC	CASKQGQNSYEQYF
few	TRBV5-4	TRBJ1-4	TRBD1	TGTGCCAGCAGCTTCGGACAGGCCCTAACTAATGAAAAACTGTTTTTT	CASSFGQALTNEKLFF
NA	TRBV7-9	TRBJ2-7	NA	TGTGCCAGCAGCTTAGCCCGGACAGACTACGAGCAGTACTTC	CASSLARTDYEQYF
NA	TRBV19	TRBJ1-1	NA	TGTGCCAGTAGTATCGCTCGGGGGACTGAAGCTTTCTTT	CASSIARGTEAFF
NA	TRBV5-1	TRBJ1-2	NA	TGCGCCAGCAGCCCGAGCATGGGGGCTGGCTACACCTTC	CASSPSMGAGYTF
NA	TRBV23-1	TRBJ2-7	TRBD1	TGCGCCAGCAGTCAATCCCCAACCTACTACGGGACAGACGACGAGCAGTACTTC	CASSQSPTYYGTDDEQYF
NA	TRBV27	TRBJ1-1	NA	TGTGCCAGCAGTTTAGGGCAGATGAACACTGAAGCTTTCTTT	CASSLGQMNTEAFF
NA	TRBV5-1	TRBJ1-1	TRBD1	TGCGCCAGCAGCTCGTATACAGGGGACACTGAAGCTTTCTTT	CASSSYTGDTEAFF
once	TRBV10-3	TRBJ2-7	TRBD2	TGTGCCATCAGTGGGGGGGGCGAGCAGTACTTC	CAISGGGEQYF
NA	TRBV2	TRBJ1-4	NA	TGTGCCAGCAAGTCAGAAGGCGGTGAAAAACTGTTTTTT	CASKSEGGEKLFF
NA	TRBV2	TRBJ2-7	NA	TGTGCCAGCAGTGAACAGGATCTTCAAACCTACGAGCAGTACTTC	CASSEQDLQTYEQYF
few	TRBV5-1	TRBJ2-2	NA	TGCGCCAGCAGCTTGAGAGTTTCCGGGGAGCTGTTTTTT	CASSLRVSGELFF
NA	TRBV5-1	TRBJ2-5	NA	TGCGCCAGCAGCTCGGGACTCCAAGAGACCCAGTACTTC	CASSSGLQETQYF
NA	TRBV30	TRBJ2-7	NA	TGTGCCTGGAGACTGGGCCACGAGCAGTACTTC	CAWRLGHEQYF
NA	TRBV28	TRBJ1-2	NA	TGTGCCAGCTCGGGGGTCGTAAGTAGCTACACCTTC	CASSGVVSSYTF
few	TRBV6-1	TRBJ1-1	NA	TGTGCCAGCAGTGAAGCTATGACAGGTTGGGGCCTGGGTGGCACTGAAGCTTTCTTT	CASSEAMTGWGLGGTEAFF
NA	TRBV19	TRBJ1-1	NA	TGTGCCAGTAGTCTAACAGGAGTACAAGCTGAAGCTTTCTTT	CASSLTGVQAEAFF
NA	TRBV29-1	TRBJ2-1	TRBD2	TGCAGCGTTGGTACTAGCGTATACAATGAGCAGTTCTTC	CSVGTSVYNEQFF
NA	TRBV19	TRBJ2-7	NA	TGTGCCAGTAGTACTCGACAGCATTACGAGCAGTACTTC	CASSTRQHYEQYF
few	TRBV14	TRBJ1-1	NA	TGTGCCAGCAGCCAAGCTCAGCGGAGTGGGAGACCTGAAGCTTTCTTT	CASSQAQRSGRPEAFF
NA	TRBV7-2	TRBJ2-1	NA	TGTGCCAGCAGCTTATTACAGGGTTACAATGAGCAGTTCTTC	CASSLLQGYNEQFF
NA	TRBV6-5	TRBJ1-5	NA	TGTGCCAGCAGCCCACGGGGATCTAATCAGCCCCAGCATTTT	CASSPRGSNQPQHF
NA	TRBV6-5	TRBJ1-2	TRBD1	TGTGCCAGCAGTTCTTCCTGGACAGGGGGAAGTGGCTACACCTTC	CASSSSWTGGSGYTF
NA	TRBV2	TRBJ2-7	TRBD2	TGTGCCAGCAGAGTGTCCCCTAGCGGGGGTTACGAGCAGTACTTC	CASRVSPSGGYEQYF
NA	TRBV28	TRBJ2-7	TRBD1	TGTGCCAGCAGTTTATATGTCCCAGCCAAACAGGGGGTGTCCTACGAGCAGTACTTC	CASSLYVPAKQGVSYEQYF
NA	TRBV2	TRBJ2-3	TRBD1	TGTGCCAGCAGTTGGGACAGGAGCACAGATACGCAGTATTTT	CASSWDRSTDTQYF
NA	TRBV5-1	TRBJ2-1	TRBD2	TGCGCCAGCAGCTTGGTGGCGGGGGGGGCCTGGAATGAGCAGTTCTTC	CASSLVAGGAWNEQFF
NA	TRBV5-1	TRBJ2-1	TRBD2	TGCGCCAGCAGCCTTAATACCCTAGCGGGCCCCAATGAGCAGTTCTTC	CASSLNTLAGPNEQFF
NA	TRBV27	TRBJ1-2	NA	TGTGCCAGCAGCTGGGCAGGGACTAACTATGGCTACACCTTC	CASSWAGTNYGYTF
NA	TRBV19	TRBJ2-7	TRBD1	TGTGCCAGTAGTACCACACCCGGGACAGGGGACGACGAGCAGTACTTC	CASSTTPGTGDDEQYF
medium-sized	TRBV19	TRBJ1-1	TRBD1	TGTGCCAGTAGTTTTTCCCCGGGACAGCCTGAAGCTTTCTTT	CASSFSPGQPEAFF
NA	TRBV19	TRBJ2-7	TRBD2	TGTGCCAGTAGCAGACTAGCGGGGGATTACGAGCAGTACTTC	CASSRLAGDYEQYF
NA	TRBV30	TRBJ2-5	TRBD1	TGTGCCTGGAGTGTCCGACAGGGGGTTCGGGAGACCCAGTACTTC	CAWSVRQGVRETQYF
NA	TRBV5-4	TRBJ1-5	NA	TGTGCCAGCAGCTTGTCGGTGGGCCAGCCCCAGCATTTT	CASSLSVGQPQHF
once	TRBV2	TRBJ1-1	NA	TGTGCCAGCAGGGTGGGGGGAGCCTTAATGAACACTGAAGCTTTCTTT	CASRVGGALMNTEAFF
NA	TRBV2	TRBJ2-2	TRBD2	TGTGCCAGCAGAGCGGGGTGGGAAACCGGGGAGCTGTTTTTT	CASRAGWETGELFF
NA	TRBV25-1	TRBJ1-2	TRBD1	TGTGCCAGCAGTGAATCGGTTGGAGGGGGCTCTAACTATGGCTACACCTTC	CASSESVGGGSNYGYTF
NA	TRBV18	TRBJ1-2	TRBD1	TGTGCCAGCTCACCAAGGGACAGGGTGGAGTATGGCTACACCTTC	CASSPRDRVEYGYTF
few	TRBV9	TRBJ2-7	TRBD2	TGTGCCAGCAGCCCTCACGCGGGAGGGACCTACGAGCAGTACTTC	CASSPHAGGTYEQYF
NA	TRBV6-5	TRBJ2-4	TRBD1	TGTGCCAGCAGTTACTCAGGCCGGGACAGTACTTGGTACTTC	CASSYSGRDSTWYF
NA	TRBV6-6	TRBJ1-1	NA	TGTGCCAGCAAATACGGGGGACCTGAAGCTTTCTTT	CASKYGGPEAFF
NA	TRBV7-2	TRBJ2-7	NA	TGTGCCAGCAGCCCCGGGCCCCGACAGGTCTACGAGCAGTACTTC	CASSPGPRQVYEQYF
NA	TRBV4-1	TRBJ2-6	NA	TGCGCCAGCAGCCAAGATTCGAGGGTTGCCAACGTCCTGACTTTC	CASSQDSRVANVLTF
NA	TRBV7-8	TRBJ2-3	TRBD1	TGTGCCAGCAGCCGAGGACAGGGAGAAGATACGCAGTATTTT	CASSRGQGEDTQYF